Listed below are T cell receptor beta chains from one sample, sequenced in a study of blood T cell repertoires in COVID-19. The assay was immunoSEQ multiplex PCR, and TCRdb's table has in-frame clones only and misses some. The table lists just under 70,000 clones, about nine tenths of them singletons, with 6.5% to 9% in the top ten. Sequenced material: peripheral blood. The receptors originated from a man aged 30 to 39 with acute or convalescent COVID-19. CDR3s include the opening cysteine and the closing phenylalanine or tryptophan. Fields, in order: CDR3 length, V gene, J gene, D gene, clone size, CDR3 protein, CDR3 DNA. The D gene is left open where the match is weak. Only part of the rows carry a size: once, few, many, or a class if the clone is expanded.

12,TRBV29-1,TRBJ1-1,-,-,CSVVRAGTEAFF,TGCAGCGTTGTGAGGGCCGGAACTGAAGCTTTCTTT
13,TRBV10-3,TRBJ2-3,-,-,CAIGDSFTDTQYF,TGTGCCATCGGGGACTCGTTCACAGATACGCAGTATTTT
12,TRBV28,TRBJ1-5,-,-,CASRGSGYPQHF,TGTGCCAGCAGAGGAAGCGGGTATCCCCAGCATTTT
14,TRBV6-5,TRBJ2-7,-,-,CASSLQGTVDEQYF,TGTGCCAGCAGCCTACAGGGAACGGTGGACGAGCAGTACTTC
13,TRBV10-1,TRBJ1-1,-,-,CASSDREGTEAFF,TGCGCCAGCAGTGACAGGGAGGGAACTGAAGCTTTCTTT
16,TRBV7-2,TRBJ2-7,-,-,CASSLGSRGKSYEQYF,TGTGCCAGCAGCTTAGGATCCAGGGGAAAGAGCTACGAGCAGTACTTC
14,TRBV28,TRBJ2-5,-,-,CASSGLHALGTQYF,TGTGCCAGCAGTGGCTTACATGCCCTAGGGACCCAGTACTTC
16,TRBV9,TRBJ2-2,-,-,CASSVGSGNPAGELFF,TGTGCCAGCAGCGTAGGATCGGGGAACCCCGCCGGGGAGCTGTTTTTT
15,TRBV4-2,TRBJ2-7,TRBD1,-,CASSQPGQGSYEQYF,TGTGCCAGCAGCCAACCGGGACAGGGTTCCTACGAGCAGTACTTC
16,TRBV25-1,TRBJ2-3,TRBD2,-,CASAGPGTRITDTQYF,TGTGCCAGCGCGGGTCCAGGGACTAGAATCACAGATACGCAGTATTTT
14,TRBV28,TRBJ1-3,-,few,CASTPSVSGNTIYF,TGTGCCAGCACTCCTTCTGTCTCTGGAAACACCATATATTTT
14,TRBV28,TRBJ2-7,-,-,CASSPPAGTYEQYF,TGTGCCAGCAGTCCGCCCGCAGGGACCTACGAGCAGTACTTC
16,TRBV9,TRBJ2-1,TRBD2,-,CASSSGLAYSYNEQFF,TGTGCCAGCAGCTCGGGACTAGCGTACTCCTACAATGAGCAGTTCTTC
16,TRBV19,TRBJ2-7,TRBD2,once,CASSLGTSGSVYEQYF,TGTGCCAGTAGTCTAGGGACTAGCGGTTCCGTCTACGAGCAGTACTTC
15,TRBV7-9,TRBJ2-7,TRBD2,-,CASSLGSSGPYEQYF,TGTGCCAGCAGCTTAGGCTCTAGCGGGCCCTACGAGCAGTACTTC
18,TRBV28,TRBJ1-6,TRBD1,-,CASTPDRASRSYNSPLHF,TGTGCCAGCACTCCCGACAGGGCATCTCGCTCCTATAATTCACCCCTCCACTTT
15,TRBV2,TRBJ1-2,-,once,CASSEALYRDYGYTF,TGTGCCAGCAGTGAAGCGCTTTACAGGGACTATGGCTACACCTTC
14,TRBV28,TRBJ2-2,TRBD1,-,CASTTGAKGGELFF,TGTGCCAGCACAACAGGGGCAAAGGGCGGGGAGCTGTTTTTT
16,TRBV15,TRBJ2-3,-,-,CATSRGEWGASDTQYF,TGTGCCACCAGCAGAGGGGAGTGGGGTGCGTCCGATACGCAGTATTTT
17,TRBV5-1,TRBJ2-1,TRBD1,once,CASRRGQGVRPYNEQFF,TGCGCCAGCAGAAGGGGACAGGGAGTGAGACCATACAATGAGCAGTTCTTC
15,TRBV19,TRBJ2-1,TRBD2,-,CASSIFLAGRGEQFF,TGTGCCAGTAGTATTTTCCTAGCGGGGAGGGGTGAGCAGTTCTTC
15,TRBV10-2,TRBJ2-1,TRBD2,-,CASSRLALSYNEQFF,TGCGCCAGCAGTCGACTAGCGCTTTCCTACAATGAGCAGTTCTTC
16,TRBV11-3,TRBJ2-2,-,-,CASSSSHPVTTGELFF,TGTGCCAGCAGCTCCTCCCACCCGGTAACCACCGGGGAGCTGTTTTTT
14,TRBV4-3,TRBJ1-6,-,-,CASSLQTVDSPLHF,TGCGCCAGCAGCCTGCAAACGGTGGATTCACCCCTCCACTTT
13,TRBV7-2,TRBJ1-3,-,-,CASSYGSGNTIYF,TGTGCCAGCAGCTACGGCTCTGGAAACACCATATATTTT
14,TRBV9,TRBJ2-1,TRBD2,-,CASSVVLAGGEQFF,TGTGCCAGCAGCGTAGTACTAGCGGGAGGTGAGCAGTTCTTC
14,TRBV28,TRBJ1-2,-,-,CASSPNWGRDGYTF,TGTGCCAGCAGTCCAAACTGGGGGCGGGATGGCTACACCTTC
15,TRBV15,TRBJ2-7,TRBD2,once,CATSRIGGAGYEQYF,TGTGCCACCAGCAGAATTGGGGGAGCGGGATACGAGCAGTACTTC
13,TRBV5-4,TRBJ1-6,-,-,CASSLDRDSPLHF,TGTGCCAGCAGCCTCGACAGAGATTCACCCCTCCACTTT
17,TRBV18,TRBJ1-5,-,-,CASSPIPPAGGHQPQHF,TGTGCCAGCTCACCTATCCCGCCAGCGGGCGGGCATCAGCCCCAGCATTTT
15,TRBV4-1,TRBJ1-3,-,-,CASSQGGGAGNTIYF,TGCGCCAGCAGCCAAGGGGGAGGCGCTGGAAACACCATATATTTT
14,TRBV18,TRBJ2-3,-,-,CASSSNRGGDTQYF,TGTGCCAGCTCAAGTAACAGGGGAGGCGATACGCAGTATTTT
13,TRBV9,TRBJ2-7,TRBD1,-,CASSTGQGSEQYF,TGTGCCAGCAGCACCGGACAGGGATCCGAGCAGTACTTC
13,TRBV7-3,TRBJ2-5,TRBD1,-,CASSRDREETQYF,TGTGCCAGCAGCCGGGACAGGGAAGAGACCCAGTACTTC
15,TRBV2,TRBJ2-7,TRBD1,-,CASTQGGQVFYEQYF,TGTGCCAGCACCCAGGGGGGACAGGTTTTCTACGAGCAGTACTTC
13,TRBV5-1,TRBJ1-1,-,-,CASRQTPGTEAFF,TGCGCCAGCCGACAGACACCCGGGACTGAAGCTTTCTTT
13,TRBV5-5,TRBJ2-1,TRBD1,-,CASSRDRVNEQFF,TGTGCCAGCTCTCGGGACAGGGTCAATGAGCAGTTCTTC
15,TRBV19,TRBJ2-6,-,-,CASSIGHSGANVLTF,TGTGCCAGTAGTATAGGTCACTCTGGGGCCAACGTCCTGACTTTC
15,TRBV27,TRBJ2-1,TRBD2,-,CASSLAGGSYNEQFF,TGTGCCAGCAGTTTAGCGGGAGGCTCCTACAATGAGCAGTTCTTC
13,TRBV28,TRBJ2-5,TRBD1,-,CASSHRGQETQYF,TGTGCCAGCAGCCACAGGGGTCAAGAGACCCAGTACTTC
15,TRBV3-1/TRBV3-2,TRBJ2-1,TRBD2,-,CASSLGAGANNEQFF,TGTGCCAGCAGCCTAGGAGCGGGAGCGAACAATGAGCAGTTCTTC
17,TRBV19,TRBJ2-1,TRBD2,many,CASSTKGRGLADNEQFF,TGTGCCAGTAGTACAAAGGGCCGGGGACTAGCGGACAATGAGCAGTTCTTC
13,TRBV5-4,TRBJ2-6,-,-,CASSPQEANVLTF,TGTGCCAGCAGCCCCCAGGAGGCCAACGTCCTGACTTTC
13,TRBV6-5,TRBJ1-2,-,-,CASSLGQTYGYTF,TGTGCCAGCAGTTTAGGACAAACCTATGGCTACACCTTC
15,TRBV5-1,TRBJ2-7,TRBD1,-,CASSTGQGLSYEQYF,TGCGCCAGCAGCACTGGACAGGGTCTCTCCTACGAGCAGTACTTC
14,TRBV10-2,TRBJ1-3,-,-,CASRRGENGNTIYF,TGCGCCAGCAGGCGGGGTGAAAATGGAAACACCATATATTTT
16,TRBV6-5,TRBJ1-4,-,-,CASSYSMIGGNEKLFF,TGTGCCAGCAGTTACTCGATGATTGGGGGCAATGAAAAACTGTTTTTT
16,TRBV7-2,TRBJ2-7,TRBD2,once,CASSLALRGSVYEQYF,TGTGCCAGCAGCTTAGCGCTCCGCGGGAGCGTGTACGAGCAGTACTTC
15,TRBV28,TRBJ2-3,TRBD1,-,CASSFTGGFTDTQYF,TGTGCCAGCAGTTTTACAGGGGGCTTTACAGATACGCAGTATTTT
15,TRBV3-1/TRBV3-2,TRBJ1-2,-,-,CASSQDWQGMGGYTF,TGTGCCAGCAGCCAAGATTGGCAGGGGATGGGTGGCTACACCTTC